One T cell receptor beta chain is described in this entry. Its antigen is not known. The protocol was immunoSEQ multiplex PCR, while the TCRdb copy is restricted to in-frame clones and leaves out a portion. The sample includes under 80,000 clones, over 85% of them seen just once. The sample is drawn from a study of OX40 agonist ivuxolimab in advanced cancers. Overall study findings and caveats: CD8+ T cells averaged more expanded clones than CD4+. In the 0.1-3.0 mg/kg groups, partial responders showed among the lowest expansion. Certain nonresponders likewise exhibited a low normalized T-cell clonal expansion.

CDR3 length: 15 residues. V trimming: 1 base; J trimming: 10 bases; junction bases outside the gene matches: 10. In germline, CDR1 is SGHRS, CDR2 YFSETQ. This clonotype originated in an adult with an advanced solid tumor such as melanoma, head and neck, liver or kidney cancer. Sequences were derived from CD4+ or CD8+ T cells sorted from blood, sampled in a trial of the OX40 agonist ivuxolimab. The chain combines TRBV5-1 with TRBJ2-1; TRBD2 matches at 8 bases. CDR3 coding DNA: TGCGCCAGCAGCTTGAAAATAGCGGGATCTGGCGAGCAGTTCTTC. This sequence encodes CASSLKIAGSGEQFF.